What follows describes a single T cell receptor beta chain. Its target is not known. Profiled with immunoSEQ multiplex PCR; TCRdb holds only in-frame clones, not every one. The data contain around 100,000 clones, around 89% of them singletons. This record belongs to a study of T cell responses to AZD1222 COVID-19 vaccine. Germline assignment: CDR1 MNHEY and CDR2 SMNVEV (reference sequence). V dropped 5 bases and J dropped 5 bases, with 18 bases sitting between them. CDR3 length: 15 residues. Study-level findings and limits: Nearly half of spike-specific TCRs reportedly target unmutated variant regions. Spike-specific TCR repertoires showed rising breadth and depth after two AZD1222 doses. Spike was spanned by vaccine-associated CD4 TCRs, which were dominant at 160-218 and 743-854.

The chain joins TRBV27 to TRBJ1-1; perhaps TRBD1 as D (5 bases). This sequence was found in an adult in good health. The material was peripheral blood, obtained on day 0 of AZD1222 vaccination. CDR3 sequence: CASSPLIGAGTEAFF. The CDR3 nucleotides read TGTGCCAGCAGTCCCCTAATCGGGGCTGGTACTGAAGCTTTCTTT.